The 28 T cell receptor beta chains below all came from one sample that was sequenced in a study of blood T cell repertoires in COVID-19. The protocol was immunoSEQ multiplex PCR, while the TCRdb copy is restricted to in-frame clones and leaves out a portion. The table includes roughly 39,000 clones, about 94% detected once. The specimen sequenced was peripheral blood. The receptors come from a human donor with active COVID-19. The donor label of this sample is uncertain.

The V call is TRBV19, the J call TRBJ1-2; D unresolved. Per germline, CDR1 LNHDA and CDR2 SQIVND (reference sequence). V lost 5 bases, J lost 0 bases, and 10 bases lay in between. The CDR3 is 14 residues long. The CDR3 loop is CASSRGGTNYGYTF. In DNA form, the CDR3 reads TGTGCCAGTAGTCGGGGAGGTACTAACTATGGCTACACCTTC.

This rearrangement joins TRBV6-4 to TRBJ1-2; 8 nucleotides align to TRBD1. The length of the CDR3 is 13 residues. Germline CDR1 and CDR2: MRHNA and SNTAGT. The ends lost 9 bases at V and 5 bases at J; junction bases unmatched: 8. The CDR3 bases are TGTGCCAGTTCCCCAGGGGGCTGGTATGGCTACACCTTC. This translates into CASSPGGWYGYTF.

This clone came up a few times. This sequence joins TRBV7-9 and TRBJ2-2, with unresolved D. The germline CDR1 and CDR2 sequences are SEHNR and FQNEAQ (reference sequence). The V end lost 2 bases, the J end lost 3 bases, and 7 bases lay between the germline ends. The CDR3 runs to 14 residues. CDR3 region: CASSLTQHTGELFF. The CDR3 nucleotides are TGTGCCAGCAGCTTAACACAGCACACCGGGGAGCTGTTTTTT.

The V gene is TRBV7-9, the J gene TRBJ1-1, with 7 nucleotides matching TRBD1. V was pared by 5 bases and J by 3 bases, with 12 bases of the junction left unmatched. Germline V gene data show CDR1 as SEHNR and CDR2 as FQNEAQ (reference sequence). This CDR3 contains 16 residues. The CDR3 here is CASSPGQVGMDTEAFF. In nucleotides, the CDR3 is TGTGCCAGCAGCCCTGGACAGGTTGGCATGGACACTGAAGCTTTCTTT.

This chain links TRBV20-1 with TRBJ2-7; D not certain. V was clipped by 2 bases and J by 3 bases, with 5 bases between them. The CDR3 covers 11 residues. The germline gives CDR1 DFQATT, CDR2 SNEGSKA (reference sequence). The CDR3 loop is CSARQDYEQYF. DNA for the CDR3: TGCAGTGCTAGACAGGACTACGAGCAGTACTTC.

V and J are TRBV2 and TRBJ2-1, with 7 bases that match TRBD2. Germline assignment: CDR1 SNHLY and CDR2 FYNNEI. V lost 0 bases and J lost 14; bases outside the gene matches: 4. This CDR3 is built from 12 residues. This CDR3 is CASSEAGGGEFF. In DNA form, the CDR3 reads TGTGCCAGCAGTGAAGCTGGGGGAGGGGAGTTCTTC.

This clone was observed a single time. V and J are TRBV13 and TRBJ2-7; 8 nucleotides agree with TRBD2. The ends lost 5 bases at V and 3 bases at J; junction bases unmatched: 6. CDR3 size: 14 residues. The germline CDR1 and CDR2 sequences are PRHDT and FYEKMQ (reference sequence). The chain's CDR3 is CASSLQTSVYEQYF. In DNA, the CDR3 is TGTGCCAGCAGCCTCCAGACTAGCGTCTACGAGCAGTACTTC.

The rearrangement links TRBV5-1 to TRBJ2-7, with TRBD2 matching 15 bases. Germline CDR1 reads SGHRS; CDR2 reads YFSETQ. J was trimmed by 2 bases and V by 3 bases; bases with no gene match: 12. The CDR3 has 19 residues. As DNA, the CDR3 is TGCGCCAGCAGCTCCAATACCGGGACTAGCGGGGGGCGGGCCTACGAGCAGTACTTC. Protein: CASSSNTGTSGGRAYEQYF.

The chain is built from TRBV6-1 and TRBJ2-3, with D hard to call. The length of the CDR3 is 12 residues. Germline CDR1 MNHNS, CDR2 SASEGT. Trimming stripped 2 bases from V and 6 bases from J, with 6 bases between. The CDR3 here is CASSEFVDTQYF. The DNA for the CDR3 is TGTGCCAGCAGTGAATTCGTGGATACGCAGTATTTT.

V usage is TRBV12-5 and J usage is TRBJ2-1; TRBD1 aligns across 8 bases. Germline assignment: CDR1 LGHNT and CDR2 FRNRAP. CDR3 length: 14 residues. J gave up 9 bases and V 6 bases, and 10 bases lay outside the gene matches. In DNA, the CDR3 is TGTGCTAGTGGACGGACAGGGCCCGGGAGTGAGCAGTTCTTC. Translated, it gives CASGRTGPGSEQFF.

This clone was seen just once. V is TRBV28 and J is TRBJ2-7; 8 bases are a match to TRBD1. CDR3 size: 16 residues. The V and J ends lost 4 bases and 0 bases, in that order; junction bases with no gene match: 8. Germline CDR1 is MDHEN and CDR2 is SYDVKM. Here the CDR3 reads CASSSPGTGSSYEQYF. DNA for the CDR3: TGTGCCAGCAGTTCTCCGGGGACAGGAAGCTCCTACGAGCAGTACTTC.

The chain uses TRBV5-4 and TRBJ2-5; D is perhaps TRBD1 (5 bases). Deletions cut 0 bases from V and 4 bases from J, with 7 bases between. CDR1 SGHNT and CDR2 YYREEE come from the germline V gene (reference sequence). There are 13 residues in the CDR3. This CDR3 is CASSLDQGETQYF. In DNA, the CDR3 is TGTGCCAGCAGCTTGGATCAGGGAGAGACCCAGTACTTC.

J is TRBJ1-4 and V is TRBV10-3, with a weak D call TRBD1 (5 bases). There are 15 residues in the CDR3. Between the trimmed V and J ends, which lost 6 bases and 1 base, there was a span of 12 bases. From germline, CDR1 is ENHRY and CDR2 SYGVKD. CDR3 in DNA: TGTGCCATCAGACCGGACACCCAAACTAATGAAAAACTGTTTTTT. This encodes CAIRPDTQTNEKLFF.

The V and J genes are TRBV11-2 and TRBJ2-3; maybe TRBD1 (6 bases). CDR3 size: 14 residues. V lost 5 bases and J lost 4, with 13 bases in between. CDR1 SGHAT and CDR2 FQNNGV come from the germline V gene. CDR3 sequence (DNA): TGTGCCAGCAGCCAAAACAGGGAAGCAGATACGCAGTATTTT. Its protein is CASSQNREADTQYF.

The gene calls are TRBV4-2 and TRBJ2-1; D gene ambiguous. Trimming cost V 1 base and J 1 base, with 11 bases left between them. The CDR3 runs 16 residues. Germline CDR1 LGHNA, CDR2 YNFKEQ. The CDR3 DNA reads as TGTGCCAGCAGCCAAGCAGTGTCAGGTTCCTACAATGAGCAGTTCTTC. Its protein product is CASSQAVSGSYNEQFF.

The chain has TRBV29-1 and TRBJ2-1; D not resolved. The CDR3 has 14 amino acids. Germline loops: CDR1 SQVTM, CDR2 ANQGSEA. The ends were cut back, 3 bases at V and 2 bases at J, with 11 bases in the middle. CDR3 nucleotides: TGCAGCGTTGACTCGGCGGAAGCCTACAATGAGCAGTTCTTC. This codes for CSVDSAEAYNEQFF.

The V and J genes are TRBV5-1 and TRBJ2-1; 7 bases map to TRBD2. The CDR3 length is 15 residues. CDR1 and CDR2 (germline): SGHRS, YFSETQ. V trimming: 0 bases; J trimming: 6 bases; junction bases outside the gene matches: 6. CDR3 amino acids: CASSLDAGVRNEQFF. In DNA, the CDR3 is TGCGCCAGCAGCTTGGATGCGGGAGTACGCAATGAGCAGTTCTTC. Variable domain in full (rest from reference TRBV5-1 and TRBJ2-1): KAGVTQTPRYLIKTRGQQVTLSCSPISGHRSVSWYQQTPGQGLQFLFEYFSETQRNKGNFPGRFSGRQFSNSRSEMNVSTLELGDSALYLCASSLDAGVRNEQFFGPGTRLTVL.

The chain has TRBV5-1 and TRBJ2-3, with TRBD1 as a possible D gene (6 bases). This CDR3 has 15 residues. V was shortened by 4 bases and J by 2 bases, with 14 bases between the two germline ends. Germline V gene sequence: CDR1 SGHRS, CDR2 YFSETQ. CDR3 sequence reads: CASSARTDTTDTQYF. The CDR3 bases are TGCGCCAGCAGCGCCAGGACAGACACCACAGATACGCAGTATTTT.

The genes are TRBV18 and TRBJ1-2; TRBD1 might be the D (6 bases). The V end was cut by 3 bases, the J end by 9 bases, with 14 bases between. Germline assignment: CDR1 KGHSH and CDR2 LQKENI. This CDR3 has 13 amino acids. CDR3 loop: CASSPRQDHRYTF. Written as DNA, the CDR3 is TGTGCCAGCTCACCCCGACAGGACCATCGCTACACCTTC.

This clone was observed a single time. This sequence joins TRBV19 and TRBJ2-7, with 7 bases aligning to TRBD2. The CDR3 covers 15 residues. Per the germline V gene, CDR1 is LNHDA and CDR2 is SQIVND (reference sequence). Losses at the gene ends were 9 bases for V and 6 bases for J; bases not matched to a gene: 17. CDR3 protein: CASGLGPGRHSEQYF. CDR3 sequence (DNA): TGTGCCAGCGGCCTTGGGCCCGGGAGGCATAGCGAGCAGTACTTC.

The chain combines TRBV7-6 with TRBJ2-1, with 7 bases that match TRBD2. Germline-derived CDR1 and CDR2 are SGHVS and FNYEAQ. The CDR3 is 16 amino acids. Losses at the gene ends were 8 bases for V and 4 bases for J; bases not matched to a gene: 14. DNA for the CDR3: TGTGCCAGCTCAGCTTATCGAGCGGGGATTTACAATGAGCAGTTCTTC. Protein product: CASSAYRAGIYNEQFF.

The CDR3 region is CASSPRQTDTQYF. CDR3 in DNA: TGTGCCAGCAGCCCCCGACAGACAGATACGCAGTATTTT. The chain uses TRBV5-6 and TRBJ2-3; possibly TRBD1 for D (5 bases). V was shortened by 4 bases and J by 3 bases, with 9 bases between the two germline ends. CDR1 and CDR2 (germline): SGHDT, YYEEEE. The CDR3 extends over 13 amino acids.

The chain recombines TRBV15 with TRBJ2-2; 8 nucleotides agree with TRBD1. J lost 4 bases, V lost 2 bases, and 9 bases had no gene match. CDR1 and CDR2 from the germline V gene are LNHNV and YYDKDF (reference sequence). This CDR3 contains 17 residues. The CDR3 spells CATSRSDRGPSTGELFF. For the CDR3, the DNA is TGTGCCACCAGCAGATCCGACAGGGGTCCGAGCACCGGGGAGCTGTTTTTT. Full variable domain (outside the CDR3, taken from reference TRBV15 and TRBJ2-2): DAMVIQNPRYQVTQFGKPVTLSCSQTLNHNVMYWYQQKSSQAPKLLFHYYDKDFNNEADTPDNFQSRRPNTSFCFLDIRSPGLGDTAMYLCATSRSDRGPSTGELFFGEGSRLTVL.

The gene calls are TRBV2 and TRBJ2-7; perhaps TRBD1 as D (6 bases). The CDR3 is made up of 18 amino acids. The germline gives CDR1 SNHLY, CDR2 FYNNEI. V was trimmed by 5 bases and J by 5 bases, leaving 28 bases between them. The CDR3 DNA follows: TGTGCCAGCAGTTGGTTCTTGCCGACCGGGACAATTTCGCACGAGCAGTACTTC. This encodes CASSWFLPTGTISHEQYF.

This clone was recorded once. The rearrangement joins TRBV2 to TRBJ1-6; 7 bases align to TRBD1. CDR1 is SNHLY and CDR2 is FYNNEI in the germline V gene. V lost 3 bases and J lost 6; bases outside the gene matches: 2. The CDR3 is 14 amino acids. CDR3 sequence: CASSETGSNSPLHF. The CDR3 nucleotides are TGTGCCAGCAGTGAGACAGGGTCTAATTCACCCCTCCACTTT.

The V call is TRBV19, the J call TRBJ2-3; TRBD1 matches at 9 bases. The V and J ends lost 3 bases and 6 bases, in that order; junction bases with no gene match: 7. CDR3 length equals 15 residues. Germline V gives CDR1 LNHDA, CDR2 SQIVND (reference sequence). CDR3 nucleotides: TGTGCCAGTAGTATTTGGGACAGGGTGACGGATACGCAGTATTTT. Its protein product is CASSIWDRVTDTQYF.

This chain uses TRBV5-1 with TRBJ2-7, with a weak D call TRBD2 (6 bases). Looked up from germline, CDR1 is SGHRS and CDR2 is YFSETQ. There are 13 residues in the CDR3. Trimming left V 4 bases short and J 5 bases short, with 13 bases between. The CDR3, as DNA: TGCGCCAGCAGCCCGGAACTAGCCCACGAGCAGTACTTC. It encodes CASSPELAHEQYF.

The rearrangement joins TRBV18 to TRBJ2-5, with TRBD1 matching over 9 bases. Germline CDR1 is KGHSH and CDR2 is LQKENI. The CDR3 extends over 14 amino acids. Losses at the gene ends were 6 bases for V and 4 bases for J; bases not matched to a gene: 6. CDR3 bases: TGTGCCAGCTCGCTGGGGACAGGGTCAGAGACCCAGTACTTC. Translating gives CASSLGTGSETQYF.